These 4 T cell receptor beta chains came from one sample sequenced in a study of T cell responses to AZD1222 COVID-19 vaccine. Assay: immunoSEQ multiplex PCR; the TCRdb copy retains only in-frame clones and omits some. The top ten hold 2.2% of the sample, which has about 100,000 clones, around 96% seen once. The material sequenced was peripheral blood, taken on day 0 of AZD1222 vaccination. All receptors come from an adult in good health.

This sequence joins TRBV11-1 and TRBJ2-1; D may correspond to TRBD1 or TRBD2 (6 bases each). Germline V gives CDR1 SGHAT, CDR2 FQDESV (reference sequence). Between the trimmed V and J ends, which lost 7 bases and 0 bases, there was a span of 13 bases. The CDR3 extends over 15 amino acids. Here the CDR3 reads CASTKEGGSYNEQFF. CDR3 sequence (DNA): TGTGCCAGCACAAAGGAGGGGGGCTCCTACAATGAGCAGTTCTTC. Drawing the rest from reference TRBV11-1 and TRBJ2-1, the complete variable domain is EAEVAQSPRYKITEKSQAVAFWCDPISGHATLYWYRQILGQGPELLVQFQDESVVDDSQLPKDRFSAERLKGVDSTLKIQPAELGDSAMYLCASTKEGGSYNEQFFGPGTRLTVL.

This clone was detected once. This chain uses TRBV5-4 with TRBJ2-1; 9 nucleotides align to TRBD1. CDR3 length: 16 residues. In germline, CDR1 is SGHNT, CDR2 YYREEE (reference sequence). Trimming at V came to 4 bases and at J to 0 bases, leaving 5 bases not matched to a gene. The CDR3 sequence: CASSGGTGSSYNEQFF. The CDR3 bases are TGTGCCAGCAGCGGAGGGACAGGGAGCTCCTACAATGAGCAGTTCTTC. The full variable domain, in which reference TRBV5-4 and TRBJ2-1 provide the parts outside the CDR3, is ETGVTQSPTHLIKTRGQQVTLRCSSQSGHNTVSWYQQALGQGPQFIFQYYREEENGRGNFPPRFSGLQFPNYSSELNVNALELDDSALYLCASSGGTGSSYNEQFFGPGTRLTVL.

CDR3 protein: CASRPGYYSGNTIYF. CDR3 nucleotide sequence: TGTGCCAGCAGGCCAGGGTACTACTCTGGAAACACCATATATTTT. The chain has TRBV28 and TRBJ1-3, with D possibly being TRBD1 (5 bases). CDR3 size: 15 residues. CDR1 and CDR2 from the germline V gene are MDHEN and SYDVKM. V lost 6 bases and J 0 bases, leaving 12 bases between the germline ends.

The gene calls are TRBV2 and TRBJ2-4, with 8 bases fitting TRBD1. Trimming at V came to 4 bases and at J to 6 bases, leaving 8 bases not matched to a gene. The CDR3 is 15 residues long. Germline V CDR1 and CDR2: SNHLY, FYNNEI. CDR3 coding DNA: TGTGCCAGCAGTGGACGGACAGGGCAAGCAAACATTCAGTACTTC. Translation: CASSGRTGQANIQYF.